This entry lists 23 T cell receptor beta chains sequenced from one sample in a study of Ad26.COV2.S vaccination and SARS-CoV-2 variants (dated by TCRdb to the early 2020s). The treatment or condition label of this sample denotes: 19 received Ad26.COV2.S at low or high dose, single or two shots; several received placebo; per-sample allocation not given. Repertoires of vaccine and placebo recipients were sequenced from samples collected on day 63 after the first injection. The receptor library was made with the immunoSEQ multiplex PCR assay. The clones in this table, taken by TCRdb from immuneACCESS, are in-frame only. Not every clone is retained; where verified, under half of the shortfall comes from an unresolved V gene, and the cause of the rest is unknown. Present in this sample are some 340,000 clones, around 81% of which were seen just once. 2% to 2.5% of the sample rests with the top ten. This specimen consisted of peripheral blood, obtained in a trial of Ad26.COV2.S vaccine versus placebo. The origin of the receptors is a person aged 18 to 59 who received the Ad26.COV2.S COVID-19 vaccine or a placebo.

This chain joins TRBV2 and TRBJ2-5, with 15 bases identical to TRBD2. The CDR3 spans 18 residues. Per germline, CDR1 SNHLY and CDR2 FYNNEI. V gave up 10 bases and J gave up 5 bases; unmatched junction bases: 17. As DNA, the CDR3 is TGTGCCACCTCACCGATCCGGACTAGCGGGGGGGCCCGGGAGACCCAGTACTTC. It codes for CATSPIRTSGGARETQYF. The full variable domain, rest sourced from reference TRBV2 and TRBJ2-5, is EPEVTQTPSHQVTQMGQEVILRCVPISNHLYFYWYRQILGQKVEFLVSFYNNEISEKSEIFDDQFSVERPDGSNFTLKIRSTKLEDSAMYFCATSPIRTSGGARETQYFGPGTRLLVL.

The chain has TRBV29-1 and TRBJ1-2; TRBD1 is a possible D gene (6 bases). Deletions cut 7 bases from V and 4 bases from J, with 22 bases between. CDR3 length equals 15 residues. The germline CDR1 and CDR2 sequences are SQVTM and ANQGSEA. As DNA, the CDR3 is TGCAGCGCAGAATCCCGGGGGGCAAGAGGCTATGGCTACACCTTC. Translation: CSAESRGARGYGYTF.

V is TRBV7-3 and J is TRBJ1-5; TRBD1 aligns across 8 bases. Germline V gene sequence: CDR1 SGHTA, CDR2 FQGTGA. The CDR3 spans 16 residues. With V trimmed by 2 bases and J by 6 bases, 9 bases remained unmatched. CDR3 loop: CASSLAPGGIGQPQHF. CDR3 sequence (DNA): TGTGCCAGCAGCTTAGCCCCAGGGGGCATCGGTCAGCCCCAGCATTTT.

CDR3 nucleotides: TGTGCCAGCAGCTCGATCGTGGGCCCTAACTACAATGAGCAGTTCTTC. As protein: CASSSIVGPNYNEQFF. The rearrangement links TRBV7-2 to TRBJ2-1; D is ambiguous. CDR1 and CDR2 from the germline V gene are SGHTA and FQGNSA. This CDR3 spans 16 amino acids. V was shortened by 4 bases and J by 3 bases, with 16 bases between the two germline ends.

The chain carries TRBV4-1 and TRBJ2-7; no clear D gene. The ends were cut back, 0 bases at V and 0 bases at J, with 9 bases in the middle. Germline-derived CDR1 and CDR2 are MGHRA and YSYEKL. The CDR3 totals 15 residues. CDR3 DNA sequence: TGCGCCAGCAGCCAAGAAGAGCCATCCTCCTACGAGCAGTACTTC. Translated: CASSQEEPSSYEQYF.

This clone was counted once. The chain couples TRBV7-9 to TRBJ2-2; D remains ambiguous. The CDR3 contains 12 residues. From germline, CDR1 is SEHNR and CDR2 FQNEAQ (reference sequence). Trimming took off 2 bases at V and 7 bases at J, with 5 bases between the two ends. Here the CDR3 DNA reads TGTGCCAGCAGCTTATTCGGCGGGGAGCTGTTTTTT. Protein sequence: CASSLFGGELFF.

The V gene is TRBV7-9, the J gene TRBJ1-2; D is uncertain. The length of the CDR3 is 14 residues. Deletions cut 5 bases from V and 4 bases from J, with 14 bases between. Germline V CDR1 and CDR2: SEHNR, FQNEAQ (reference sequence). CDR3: CASSPGSTSYGYTF. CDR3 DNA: TGTGCCAGCAGCCCCGGGAGCACTAGCTATGGCTACACCTTC. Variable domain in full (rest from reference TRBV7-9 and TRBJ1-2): DTGVSQNPRHKITKRGQNVTFRCDPISEHNRLYWYRQTLGQGPEFLTYFQNEAQLEKSRLLSDRFSAERPKGSFSTLEIQRTEQGDSAMYLCASSPGSTSYGYTFGSGTRLTVV.

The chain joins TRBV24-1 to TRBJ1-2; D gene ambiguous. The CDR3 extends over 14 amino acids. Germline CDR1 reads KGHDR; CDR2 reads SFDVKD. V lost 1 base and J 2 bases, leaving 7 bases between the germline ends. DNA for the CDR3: TGTGCCACCAGTGATTTCTGGTTAAACTATGGCTACACCTTC. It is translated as CATSDFWLNYGYTF.

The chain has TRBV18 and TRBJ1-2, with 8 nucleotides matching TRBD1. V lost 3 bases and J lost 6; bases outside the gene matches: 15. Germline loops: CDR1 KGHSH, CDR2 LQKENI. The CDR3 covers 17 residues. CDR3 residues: CASSPINGIQGVDGYTF. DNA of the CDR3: TGTGCCAGCTCACCCATCAACGGGATACAGGGGGTTGATGGCTACACCTTC.

This CDR3 reads CASRRTVNSPLHF. CDR3 bases: TGTGCCAGTAGGCGGACCGTCAATTCACCCCTCCACTTT. V is TRBV19 and J is TRBJ1-6; D unresolved. The length of the CDR3 is 13 residues. Trimming cost V 6 bases and J 7 bases, with 10 bases left between them. Germline loops: CDR1 LNHDA, CDR2 SQIVND (reference sequence).

The CDR3 DNA reads as TGTGCCAGCAGTTTCGAGACCCTGGGTAATGAAAAACTGTTTTTT. As protein: CASSFETLGNEKLFF. The chain uses TRBV28 and TRBJ1-4; no firm D call. The V end was cut by 3 bases, the J end by 4 bases, with 12 bases between. Germline CDR1 and CDR2: MDHEN and SYDVKM. CDR3 length: 15 residues.

CDR3 loop: CASSQVHPSNTEAFF. CDR3 coding DNA: TGCGCCAGCAGCCAAGTTCACCCCTCGAACACTGAAGCTTTCTTT. This chain connects TRBV4-1 to TRBJ1-1; D gene ambiguous. The CDR3 is made up of 15 amino acids. The ends were cut back, 1 base at V and 1 base at J, with 10 bases in the middle. CDR1 MGHRA and CDR2 YSYEKL come from the germline V gene.

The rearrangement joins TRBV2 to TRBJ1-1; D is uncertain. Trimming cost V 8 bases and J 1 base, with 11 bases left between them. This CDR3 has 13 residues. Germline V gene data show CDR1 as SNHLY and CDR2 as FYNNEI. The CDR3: CASGAEGNTEAFF. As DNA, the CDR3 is TGTGCCAGCGGCGCGGAGGGGAACACTGAAGCTTTCTTT.

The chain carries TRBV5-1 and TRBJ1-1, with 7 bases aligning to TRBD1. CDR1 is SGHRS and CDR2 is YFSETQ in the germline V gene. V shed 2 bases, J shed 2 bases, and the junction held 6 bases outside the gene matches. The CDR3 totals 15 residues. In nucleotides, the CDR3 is TGCGCCAGCAGCTTCCAGACAGGGCCCAACACTGAAGCTTTCTTT. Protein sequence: CASSFQTGPNTEAFF. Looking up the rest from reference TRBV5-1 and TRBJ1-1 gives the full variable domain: KAGVTQTPRYLIKTRGQQVTLSCSPISGHRSVSWYQQTPGQGLQFLFEYFSETQRNKGNFPGRFSGRQFSNSRSEMNVSTLELGDSALYLCASSFQTGPNTEAFFGQGTRLTVV.

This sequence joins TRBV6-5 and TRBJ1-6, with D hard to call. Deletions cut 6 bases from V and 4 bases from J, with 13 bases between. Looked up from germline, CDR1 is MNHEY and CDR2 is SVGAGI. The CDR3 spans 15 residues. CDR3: CASRVSTGYNSPLHF. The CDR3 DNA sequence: TGTGCCAGCAGGGTATCGACCGGTTATAATTCACCCCTCCACTTT.

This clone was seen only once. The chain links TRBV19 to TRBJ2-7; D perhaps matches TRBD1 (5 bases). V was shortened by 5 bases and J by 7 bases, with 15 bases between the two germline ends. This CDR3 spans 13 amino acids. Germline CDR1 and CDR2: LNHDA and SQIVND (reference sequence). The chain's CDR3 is CASSDGHPREQYF. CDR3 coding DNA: TGTGCCAGTAGTGATGGACATCCGAGGGAGCAGTACTTC.

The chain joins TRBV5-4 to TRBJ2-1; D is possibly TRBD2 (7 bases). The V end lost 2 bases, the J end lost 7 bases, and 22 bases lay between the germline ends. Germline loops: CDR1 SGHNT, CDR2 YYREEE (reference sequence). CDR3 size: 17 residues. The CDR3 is CASSFSLVRGGGNEQFF. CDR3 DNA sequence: TGTGCCAGCAGCTTCTCTCTCGTGAGGGGAGGGGGGAATGAGCAGTTCTTC.

CDR3 DNA sequence: TGTGCCAGCAGCTTACGAATGGACAGTACGGTCTATGGCTACACCTTC. Translated, it gives CASSLRMDSTVYGYTF. This chain uses TRBV14 with TRBJ1-2; the D gene is possibly TRBD1 (6 bases). The CDR3 has 16 amino acids. V was cut by 5 bases and J by 4 bases, with 20 bases left in between. The germline V gene has CDR1 SGHDN and CDR2 FVKESK.

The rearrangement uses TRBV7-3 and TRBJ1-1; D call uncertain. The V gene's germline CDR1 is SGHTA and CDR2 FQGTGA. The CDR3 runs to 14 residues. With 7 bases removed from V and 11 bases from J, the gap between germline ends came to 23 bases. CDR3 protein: CASTSLEGGRRAFF. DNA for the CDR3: TGTGCCAGCACATCCCTTGAAGGAGGTAGGCGGGCTTTCTTT.

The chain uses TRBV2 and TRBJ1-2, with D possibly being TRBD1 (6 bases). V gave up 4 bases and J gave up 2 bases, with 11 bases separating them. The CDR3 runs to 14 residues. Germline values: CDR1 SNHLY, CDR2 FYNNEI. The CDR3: CASSVQGSNYGYTF. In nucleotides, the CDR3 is TGTGCCAGCAGTGTACAGGGATCAAACTATGGCTACACCTTC. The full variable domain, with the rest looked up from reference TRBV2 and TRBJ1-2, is EPEVTQTPSHQVTQMGQEVILRCVPISNHLYFYWYRQILGQKVEFLVSFYNNEISEKSEIFDDQFSVERPDGSNFTLKIRSTKLEDSAMYFCASSVQGSNYGYTFGSGTRLTVV.

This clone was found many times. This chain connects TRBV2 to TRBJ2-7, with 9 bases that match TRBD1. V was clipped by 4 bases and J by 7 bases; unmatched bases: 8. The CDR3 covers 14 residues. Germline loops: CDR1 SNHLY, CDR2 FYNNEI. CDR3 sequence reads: CASSGRDRVGEQYF. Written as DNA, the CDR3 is TGTGCCAGCAGTGGGCGGGACAGGGTTGGGGAGCAGTACTTC.

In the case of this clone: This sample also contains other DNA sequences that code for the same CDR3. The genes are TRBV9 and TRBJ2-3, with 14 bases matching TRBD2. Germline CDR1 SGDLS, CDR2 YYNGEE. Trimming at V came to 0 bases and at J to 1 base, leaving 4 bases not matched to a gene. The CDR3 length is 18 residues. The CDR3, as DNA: TGTGCCAGCAGCGTAGGACTAGCGGGGGGGCGGGGCACAGATACGCAGTATTTT. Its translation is CASSVGLAGGRGTDTQYF. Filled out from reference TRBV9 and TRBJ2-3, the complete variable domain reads DSGVTQTPKHLITATGQRVTLRCSPRSGDLSVYWYQQSLDQGLQFLIQYYNGEERAKGNILERFSAQQFPDLHSELNLSSLELGDSALYFCASSVGLAGGRGTDTQYFGPGTRLTVL.

The CDR3 nucleotides read TGTGCCAGCAGCCGCGGGTCCGCTGGCTACACCTTC. This gives the protein CASSRGSAGYTF. The rearrangement links TRBV3-1 (or the pseudogene TRBV3-2) to TRBJ1-2; D unresolved. The CDR3 sequence is 12 residues long. The V end was cut by 4 bases, the J end by 7 bases, with 10 bases between. The germline gives CDR1 LGHDT, CDR2 YNNKEL (reference sequence).